These T cell receptor beta chains were read from a single sample in a study of T cell clusters in autoimmune cytopenias. TCRdb re-called the multiplex PCR reads; one entry per CDR3 protein, DNA not given. The specimen's table records under 15,000 distinct CDR3 sequences. Sequenced input: peripheral blood. The receptors come from a human donor with an autoimmune cytopenia or autoimmune hepatitis (not recorded which). Each CDR3 is given with its conserved first and last residue. Each record gives: clone size, J gene, V gene, CDR3 protein. The size of a clone is reported for some rows only, either as once, few or many, or as a class for expanded clones.

>.|TRBJ1-2|TRBV19
CASSPWGDIRPWGYTF
>.|TRBJ2-3|TRBV14
CASSQVGQGATDTQYF
>.|TRBJ2-5|TRBV30
CAWTRLAGVQETQYF
>.|TRBJ2-1|TRBV19
CATTRGIGRTVDEQFF
>.|TRBJ2-3|TRBV12-3/TRBV12-4
CASSAGAVFRGDTQYF
>medium-sized|TRBJ2-7|TRBV7-6
CASSLALDEQYF
>.|TRBJ1-2|TRBV7-6
CASSLGQGHYGYTF
>.|TRBJ1-3|TRBV30
CAWGVNSGNTIYF
>.|TRBJ1-6|TRBV27
CASSIDRRASPLHF
>.|TRBJ1-1|TRBV19
CASSFRQGAGTEAFF
>.|TRBJ2-1|TRBV5-6
CASSFTSTDEQFF
>.|TRBJ1-5|TRBV6-1
CASSPLTGSSNQPQHF
>.|TRBJ2-5|TRBV7-9
CASTAGHQETQYF
>.|TRBJ2-7|TRBV6-5
CASSYSKGLEQYF
>.|TRBJ2-7|TRBV15
CATSRDGQYEQYF
>.|TRBJ1-1|TRBV6-5
CASIVNTEAFF
>medium-sized|TRBJ2-3|TRBV29-1
CSVEGGWTEKADTQYF
>.|TRBJ2-2|TRBV7-9
CASSSGSGALLTGELFF